This entry describes one T cell receptor (beta chain). As yet, its antigen is unknown. This CDR3 has 15 residues. Between the trimmed V and J ends, which lost 0 bases and 0 bases, there was a span of 6 bases. Germline CDR1 is SGDLS and CDR2 is YYNGEE. The record originates from a study of identical twins. General study findings and limits: There was an excess of low generation probability in the out-of-frame alpha sequences that twins shared.

TCRdb re-called the 5' RACE reads through MiXCR, storing one row per CDR3 protein. This sample yields some 210,000 distinct CDR3 sequences, of which about 15% are seen a single time; around two fifths belongs to the top ten. These data were also reused for a study on T cells expressing NK-cell markers. That report notes: A handful of donors showed these clonotypes also leading the CD3+CD56-NKG2C+ fraction.

Material: CD8+ T cells sorted from blood. This TCR came from a woman aged 18-29 years in good health. This rearrangement joins TRBV9 to TRBJ2-2; no clear D gene. This CDR3 is CASSVDAANTGELFF. DNA for the CDR3: TGTGCCAGCAGCGTAGACGCAGCGAACACCGGGGAGCTGTTTTTT.